The 32 T cell receptor beta chains below come from one sample, sequenced in a study of shared clonotypes between healthy human individuals. Data came from immunoSEQ multiplex PCR; TCRdb stores just in-frame clones and leaves some out. The profile shows 550,000 to 850,000 clones, around two thirds of them singletons. Material: memory CD4+ T cells sorted from blood. This sample's subset: CD45RA-negative fraction. These receptors were obtained from a woman aged 25 to 39 in good health.

This clone occurred many times. The sample carries other DNA sequences with the same CDR3. The chain has TRBV13 and TRBJ2-7; D call uncertain. Trimming took 3 bases from V and 1 from J, leaving 4 bases between them. CDR1 and CDR2 from the germline V gene are PRHDT and FYEKMQ (reference sequence). The CDR3 is 12 residues long. The CDR3 bases are TGTGCCAGCAGCTTTAGGTCCTACGAGCAGTACTTC. It is translated as CASSFRSYEQYF. Based on the CDR3 plus reference TRBV13 and TRBJ2-7, the full variable domain is AAGVIQSPRHLIKEKRETATLKCYPIPRHDTVYWYQQGPGQDPQFLISFYEKMQSDKGSIPDRFSAQQFSDYHSELNMSSLELGDSALYFCASSFRSYEQYFGPGTRLTVT.

The chain has TRBV28 and TRBJ2-7; D could derive from TRBD1 or TRBD2 (5 bases each). This CDR3 has 14 amino acids. CDR1 is MDHEN, CDR2 SYDVKM, per germline. Trimming stripped 3 bases from V and 0 bases from J, with 9 bases between. CDR3 sequence (DNA): TGTGCCAGCAGTTTGGGGGTCCCCTCCTACGAGCAGTACTTC. This codes for CASSLGVPSYEQYF.

The V call is TRBV19, the J call TRBJ2-1, with TRBD1 as a possible D gene (5 bases). The length of the CDR3 is 14 residues. The V and J ends lost 5 bases and 4 bases respectively, with 12 bases between them. Germline CDR1 LNHDA, CDR2 SQIVND (reference sequence). In nucleotides, the CDR3 is TGTGCCAGTAGTCTATCACAGGCTTACAATGAGCAGTTCTTC. Amino acids: CASSLSQAYNEQFF.

The V call is TRBV19, the J call TRBJ2-6, with no clear D. CDR1 LNHDA and CDR2 SQIVND come from the germline V gene (reference sequence). The CDR3 sequence is 19 residues long. The V and J ends lost 5 bases and 5 bases respectively, with 25 bases between them. CDR3: CASSPPKRDLGSWANVLTF. CDR3 nucleotides: TGTGCCAGTAGTCCGCCTAAGCGAGACTTGGGGTCTTGGGCCAACGTCCTGACTTTC.

The rearrangement uses TRBV7-2 and TRBJ2-2; 14 nucleotides line up with TRBD2. Germline CDR1 reads SGHTA; CDR2 reads FQGNSA. This CDR3 is built from 17 residues. V dropped 5 bases and J dropped 4; count of bases not matched to a gene: 6. The CDR3 here is CASSPRGTSGSTGELFF. The CDR3 DNA is TGTGCCAGCAGCCCCCGAGGGACTAGCGGGAGCACCGGGGAGCTGTTTTTT.

J is TRBJ1-3 and V is TRBV19; possibly TRBD1 for D (5 bases). Per germline, CDR1 LNHDA and CDR2 SQIVND (reference sequence). The CDR3 has 11 residues. Trimming took off 11 bases at V and 8 bases at J, with 13 bases between the two ends. The CDR3 coding sequence is TGTGCCGGGGGAAATCGGGACACCATATATTTT. Its translation is CAGGNRDTIYF.

The chain has TRBV28 and TRBJ1-5, with 9 bases matching TRBD1. This CDR3 has 14 residues. The J segment lost 8 bases and the V segment lost 9 bases, leaving 11 bases of the junction unmatched. CDR1 and CDR2 from the germline V gene are MDHEN and SYDVKM. Here the CDR3 DNA reads TGTGCCAGTCTAATTAGACAGGGGGGAAAGCCCCAGCATTTT. Translating it yields CASLIRQGGKPQHF. The full variable domain, rest sourced from reference TRBV28 and TRBJ1-5, is DVKVTQSSRYLVKRTGEKVFLECVQDMDHENMFWYRQDPGLGLRLIYFSYDVKMKEKGDIPEGYSVSREKKERFSLILESASTNQTSMYLCASLIRQGGKPQHFGDGTRLSIL.

This clone was seen only once. The chain recombines TRBV5-5 with TRBJ2-7; no definite D call. Per the germline V gene, CDR1 is SGHKS and CDR2 is YYEKEE (reference sequence). The V end lost 5 bases, the J end lost 2 bases, and 14 bases lay between the germline ends. This CDR3 contains 14 residues. CDR3 nucleotide sequence: TGTGCCAGCAGACCGGTCGGCAGGCCCTACGAGCAGTACTTC. This translates into CASRPVGRPYEQYF.

The CDR3 bases are TGTGCCAGCAGCGTAAGGCAGGGGGCTGGAAAACTGTTTTTT. Its protein product is CASSVRQGAGKLFF. This sequence joins TRBV9 and TRBJ1-4, with 8 positions matching TRBD1. The V gene end was trimmed by 1 base and the J gene end by 10 bases; junction bases not matched to a gene: 6. Germline CDR1 SGDLS, CDR2 YYNGEE. The CDR3 is 14 residues long. Full variable domain (rest looked up from reference TRBV9 and TRBJ1-4): DSGVTQTPKHLITATGQRVTLRCSPRSGDLSVYWYQQSLDQGLQFLIQYYNGEERAKGNILERFSAQQFPDLHSELNLSSLELGDSALYFCASSVRQGAGKLFFGSGTQLSVL.

V and J are TRBV25-1 and TRBJ2-1; D may be TRBD1 or TRBD2 (5 bases each). Germline V gene lookup returns CDR1 MGHDK and CDR2 SYGVNS. The length of the CDR3 is 15 residues. The ends were cut back, 5 bases at V and 2 bases at J, with 13 bases in the middle. CDR3 bases: TGTGCCAGCAGTACTGGGACCGGGGCCTACAATGAGCAGTTCTTC. Its translation: CASSTGTGAYNEQFF.

The chain has TRBV4-1 and TRBJ2-7; D perhaps matches TRBD1 (5 bases). The length of the CDR3 is 15 residues. The V end was cut by 1 base, the J end by 2 bases, with 12 bases between. CDR1 and CDR2 from the germline V gene are MGHRA and YSYEKL. CDR3 sequence (DNA): TGCGCCAGCAGCCAAGTTCGGCAGGGCCCCTACGAGCAGTACTTC. Its translation: CASSQVRQGPYEQYF.

V and J are TRBV4-1 and TRBJ2-7; 8 positions agree with TRBD2. The V and J ends lost 0 bases and 2 bases, in that order; junction bases with no gene match: 9. CDR1 is MGHRA and CDR2 is YSYEKL in the germline V gene. The CDR3 totals 17 residues. CDR3 sequence: CASSQEPVSGTPYEQYF. The CDR3 DNA is TGCGCCAGCAGCCAAGAACCAGTTAGCGGGACTCCCTACGAGCAGTACTTC.

On this clone: Other DNA sequences from this sample encode an identical CDR3 as well. This chain uses TRBV6-1 with TRBJ2-3; TRBD2 aligns across 7 bases. With V trimmed by 6 bases and J by 1 base, 1 base remained unmatched. This CDR3 is built from 13 residues. Germline CDR1 MNHNS, CDR2 SASEGT. Here the CDR3 DNA reads TGTGCCAGCAGCGGGAGGCGCACAGATACGCAGTATTTT. Amino acid sequence: CASSGRRTDTQYF.

This sequence joins TRBV15 and TRBJ2-7; perhaps TRBD1 as D (6 bases). This CDR3 is built from 15 residues. The germline gives CDR1 LNHNV, CDR2 YYDKDF (reference sequence). The V gene lost 0 bases and the J gene lost 6 bases, with 15 bases spanning the gap. DNA for the CDR3: TGTGCCACCAGCAGAGATATGACAGGTTCTGGCGAGCAGTACTTC. It specifies CATSRDMTGSGEQYF.

The V gene is TRBV2, the J gene TRBJ2-1; 11 bases agree with TRBD2. V trimming: 10 bases; J trimming: 5 bases; junction bases outside the gene matches: 10. There are 15 residues in the CDR3. Germline CDR1 is SNHLY and CDR2 is FYNNEI. CDR3 DNA: TGTGCCACCTTAGCGGGAGGGCCATGGAACAATGAGCAGTTCTTC. It encodes CATLAGGPWNNEQFF.

The chain carries TRBV5-1 and TRBJ2-5; D is possibly TRBD2 (6 bases). Trimming shortened V by 1 base and J by 5 bases, and 15 bases separated the two germline ends. The CDR3 spans 15 residues. Germline V gives CDR1 SGHRS, CDR2 YFSETQ. The CDR3: CASSLTAGTSETQYF. The CDR3 DNA reads as TGCGCCAGCAGCTTGACGGCAGGGACTTCGGAGACCCAGTACTTC.

The chain couples TRBV6-5 to TRBJ1-1; TRBD1 aligns across 7 bases. The CDR3 is made up of 13 amino acids. Trimming cost V 7 bases and J 10 bases; bases outside gene matches: 12. The germline V gene has CDR1 MNHEY and CDR2 SVGAGI. The CDR3 protein is CASIDRVGAGAFF. The CDR3 bases are TGTGCCAGCATAGACAGGGTCGGAGCGGGAGCTTTCTTT.

The chain recombines TRBV6-6 with TRBJ1-1; possibly TRBD1 for D (6 bases). This CDR3 region has 14 residues. Per the germline V gene, CDR1 is MNHNY and CDR2 is SVGAGI (reference sequence). Trimming took 6 bases from V and 0 from J, leaving 11 bases between them. CDR3 region: CASSQGHLNTEAFF. The CDR3 bases are TGTGCCAGCAGCCAGGGACACCTGAACACTGAAGCTTTCTTT.

V and J are TRBV4-1 and TRBJ2-1; 7 bases are shared with TRBD1. The CDR3 is 16 residues long. Germline CDR1 is MGHRA and CDR2 is YSYEKL. Trimming at V came to 1 base and at J to 4 bases, leaving 7 bases not matched to a gene. CDR3 sequence: CASSQGATGDYNEQFF. Here the CDR3 DNA reads TGCGCCAGCAGCCAAGGCGCAACAGGGGATTACAATGAGCAGTTCTTC.

This sequence joins TRBV6-5 and TRBJ1-3; tentatively, D is TRBD1 (6 bases). Germline CDR1 reads MNHEY; CDR2 reads SVGAGI. CDR3 length equals 16 residues. V lost 0 bases, J lost 0 bases, and 9 bases lay in between. The CDR3 loop reads CASSYSGGDSGNTIYF. Here the CDR3 DNA reads TGTGCCAGCAGTTACTCAGGGGGAGACTCTGGAAACACCATATATTTT.

This chain joins TRBV27 and TRBJ2-3, with 9 bases fitting TRBD1. V was pared by 8 bases and J by 11 bases, with 17 bases of the junction left unmatched. CDR3 length: 15 residues. Germline lookup yields CDR1 MNHEY and CDR2 SMNVEV (reference sequence). Here the CDR3 DNA reads TGTGCCAGCGGTAGCCTGGGACAGGGTCTCCAGCAGCAGTATTTT. The encoded protein is CASGSLGQGLQQQYF.

This chain joins TRBV6-1 and TRBJ2-7, with a tentative D call TRBD1 (6 bases). This CDR3 comprises 15 residues. Germline CDR1 reads MNHNS; CDR2 reads SASEGT. Trimming removed 6 bases at V and 5 bases at J, with 20 bases between. In DNA, the CDR3 is TGTGCCAGCAGGGGAGACAGGAATGGTATCGACGAGCAGTACTTC. This gives the protein CASRGDRNGIDEQYF.

This clone was seen only a few times. V usage is TRBV6-1 and J usage is TRBJ1-2, with D maybe TRBD1 (5 bases). The germline V and J ends were trimmed by 2 bases and 5 bases, with 15 bases remaining between them. Germline lookup yields CDR1 MNHNS and CDR2 SASEGT. The CDR3 length is 15 residues. DNA for the CDR3: TGTGCCAGCAGTGAAATGGCAGGGAGGATGTATGGCTACACCTTC. The encoded protein is CASSEMAGRMYGYTF.

The rearrangement uses TRBV18 and TRBJ2-7; D perhaps matches TRBD1 (6 bases). Between the trimmed V and J ends, which lost 2 bases and 4 bases, there was a span of 12 bases. The germline CDR1 and CDR2 sequences are KGHSH and LQKENI. There are 14 residues in the CDR3. CDR3 nucleotide sequence: TGTGCCAGCTCACCAAGTACAGGGTTTTACGAGCAGTACTTC. Protein product: CASSPSTGFYEQYF.

This sequence joins TRBV16 and TRBJ2-7; no definite D call. CDR1 is KGHSY and CDR2 is FQNENV in the germline V gene. CDR3 length: 13 residues. Trimming took off 6 bases at V and 1 base at J, with 10 bases between the two ends. The CDR3 sequence: CASSRTVSYEQYF. In nucleotides, the CDR3 is TGTGCCAGCAGTCGAACTGTATCCTACGAGCAGTACTTC.

On this clone itself: With a much larger clone just one base away, this may be a read error. The rearrangement uses TRBV6-1 and TRBJ2-7; D unresolved. CDR1 is MNHNS and CDR2 is SASEGT in the germline V gene. This CDR3 has 11 residues. Trimming took 5 bases from V and 3 from J, leaving 5 bases between them. This CDR3 reads CASSSYYEQYF. In DNA form, the CDR3 reads TGTGCCAGCAGTTCATACTACGAGCAGTACTTC.

V gene TRBV7-8 combines with J gene TRBJ2-1, with D possibly matching TRBD2 (6 bases). CDR1 is SGHVS, CDR2 FQNEAQ, per germline. V was cut by 1 base and J by 11 bases, with 6 bases left in between. The length of the CDR3 is 11 residues. For the CDR3, the DNA is TGTGCCAGCAGCTTAGGCGGGAAGCAGTTCTTC. Translation gives CASSLGGKQFF.

The chain combines TRBV28 with TRBJ2-2; 7 nucleotides align to TRBD2. CDR1 is MDHEN, CDR2 SYDVKM, per germline. V lost 2 bases, J lost 4 bases, and 4 bases stayed unmatched. The CDR3 runs 15 residues. The CDR3 is CASSLAGAGTGELFF. The CDR3 bases are TGTGCCAGCAGTTTAGCGGGAGCGGGCACCGGGGAGCTGTTTTTT.

Comments on this clone: One end of the junction varies from germline; a read error may be responsible. The CDR3, as DNA: TGTGCCAGCAGACCAAGACTAGCGGGGGCAGAGGCCCAGTACTTC. The encoded protein is CASRPRLAGAEAQYF. The V and J genes are TRBV7-6 and TRBJ2-5; 12 bases are a match to TRBD2. The germline V gene encodes CDR1 SGHVS and CDR2 FNYEAQ. The CDR3 totals 15 residues. Complete variable domain (other parts from reference TRBV7-6 and TRBJ2-5): GAGVSQSPRYKVTKRGQDVALRCDPISGHVSLYWYRQALGQGPEFLTYFNYEAQQDKSGLPNDRFSAERPEGSISTLTIQRTEQRDSAMYRCASRPRLAGAEAQYFGPGTRLLVL.

This clone was detected once. Other DNA sequences within the sample encode an identical CDR3. This chain connects TRBV7-9 to TRBJ1-2, with no clear D. The CDR3 runs to 13 residues. V shed 2 bases and J shed 4 bases, with 8 bases lying between them. Germline CDR1 is SEHNR and CDR2 is FQNEAQ (reference sequence). As DNA, the CDR3 is TGTGCCAGCAGCTTAAGTGGACGCTATGGCTACACCTTC. This sequence encodes CASSLSGRYGYTF.

This clone was observed a few times. V gene TRBV27 combines with J gene TRBJ2-3, with D possibly being TRBD1 (5 bases). Trimming stripped 6 bases from V and 2 bases from J, with 9 bases between. Germline values: CDR1 MNHEY, CDR2 SMNVEV (reference sequence). The CDR3 length is 13 residues. DNA of the CDR3: TGTGCCAGCAGGGACACAAACACAGATACGCAGTATTTT. Its translation is CASRDTNTDTQYF.

This clone was detected ten times or more. V gene TRBV5-1 combines with J gene TRBJ2-2; the D gene is possibly TRBD2 (6 bases). V was clipped by 2 bases and J by 3 bases, with 11 bases between them. This CDR3 is 15 amino acids long. Germline values: CDR1 SGHRS, CDR2 YFSETQ. CDR3: CASSFVGSYTGELFF. The CDR3 DNA reads as TGCGCCAGCAGCTTTGTCGGGAGCTACACCGGGGAGCTGTTTTTT.